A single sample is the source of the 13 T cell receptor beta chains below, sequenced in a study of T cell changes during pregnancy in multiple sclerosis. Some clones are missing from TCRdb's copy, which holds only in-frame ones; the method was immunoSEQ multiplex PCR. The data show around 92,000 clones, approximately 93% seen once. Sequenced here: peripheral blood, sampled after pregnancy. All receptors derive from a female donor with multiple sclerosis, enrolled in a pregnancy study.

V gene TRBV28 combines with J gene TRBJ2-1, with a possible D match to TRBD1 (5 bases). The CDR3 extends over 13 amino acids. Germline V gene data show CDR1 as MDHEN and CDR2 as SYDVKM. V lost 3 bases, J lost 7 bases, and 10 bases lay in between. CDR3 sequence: CASSFLGDNEQFF. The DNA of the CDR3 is TGTGCCAGCAGTTTCTTAGGGGATAATGAGCAGTTCTTC.

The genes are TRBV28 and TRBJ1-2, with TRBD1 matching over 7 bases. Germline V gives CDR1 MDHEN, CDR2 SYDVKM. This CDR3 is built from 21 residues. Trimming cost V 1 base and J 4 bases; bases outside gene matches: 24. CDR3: CASSLLRRDSEARRQGYGYTF. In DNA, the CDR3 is TGTGCCAGCAGTTTATTACGCCGGGACAGCGAGGCACGTCGGCAGGGCTATGGCTACACCTTC.

The CDR3 reads CASSLASGPSYNEQFF. DNA of the CDR3: TGCGCCAGCAGCTTGGCGAGCGGGCCTTCCTACAATGAGCAGTTCTTC. V gene TRBV5-1 combines with J gene TRBJ2-1, with D tentatively TRBD2 (6 bases). CDR3 length equals 16 residues. Per the germline V gene, CDR1 is SGHRS and CDR2 is YFSETQ. Trimming took off 0 bases at V and 1 base at J, with 11 bases between the two ends.

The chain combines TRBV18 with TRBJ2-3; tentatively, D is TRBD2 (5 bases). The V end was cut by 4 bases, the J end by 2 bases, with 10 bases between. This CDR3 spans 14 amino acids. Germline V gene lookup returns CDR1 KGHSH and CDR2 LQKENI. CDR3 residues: CASSHEGPTDTQYF. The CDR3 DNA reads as TGTGCCAGCTCACACGAGGGCCCCACAGATACGCAGTATTTT.

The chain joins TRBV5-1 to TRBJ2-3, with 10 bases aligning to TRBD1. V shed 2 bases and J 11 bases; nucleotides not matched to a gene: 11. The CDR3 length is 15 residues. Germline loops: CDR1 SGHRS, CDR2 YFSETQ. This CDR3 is CASSLEGQGQLGQYF. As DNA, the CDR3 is TGCGCCAGCAGCTTAGAGGGACAGGGGCAATTGGGGCAGTATTTT.

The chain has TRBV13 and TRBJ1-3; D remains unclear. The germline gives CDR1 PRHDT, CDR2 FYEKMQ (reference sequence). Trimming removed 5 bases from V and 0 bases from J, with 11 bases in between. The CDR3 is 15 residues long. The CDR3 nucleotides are TGTGCCAGCAGCCGCGATACTAACTCTGGAAACACCATATATTTT. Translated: CASSRDTNSGNTIYF.

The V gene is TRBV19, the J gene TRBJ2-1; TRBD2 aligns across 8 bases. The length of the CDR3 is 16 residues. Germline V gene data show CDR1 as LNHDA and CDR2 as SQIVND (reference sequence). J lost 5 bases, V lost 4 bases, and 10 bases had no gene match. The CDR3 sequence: CASSRIPVAGNNEQFF. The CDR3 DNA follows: TGTGCCAGTAGTAGGATCCCGGTAGCGGGAAACAATGAGCAGTTCTTC.

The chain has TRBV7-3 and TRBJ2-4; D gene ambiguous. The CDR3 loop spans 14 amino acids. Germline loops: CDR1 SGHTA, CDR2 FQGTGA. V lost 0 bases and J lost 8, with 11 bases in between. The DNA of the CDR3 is TGTGCCAGCAGCTTAACTACCCCCATAGACATTCAGTACTTC. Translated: CASSLTTPIDIQYF.

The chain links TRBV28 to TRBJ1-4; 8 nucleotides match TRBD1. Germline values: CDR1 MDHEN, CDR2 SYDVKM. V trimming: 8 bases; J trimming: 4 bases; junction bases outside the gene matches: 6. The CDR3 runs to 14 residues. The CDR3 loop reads CASRSTGVNEKLFF. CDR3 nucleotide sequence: TGTGCCAGCCGGTCGACAGGGGTTAATGAAAAACTGTTTTTT.

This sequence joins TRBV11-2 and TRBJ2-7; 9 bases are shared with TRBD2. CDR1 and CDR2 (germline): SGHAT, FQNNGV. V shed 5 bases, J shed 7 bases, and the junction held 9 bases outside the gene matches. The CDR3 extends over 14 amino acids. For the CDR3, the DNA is TGTGCCAGCAGCCGCCTTCTTAGCGGGGGAGAGCAGTACTTC. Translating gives CASSRLLSGGEQYF. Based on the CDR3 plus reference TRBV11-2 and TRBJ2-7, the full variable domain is EAGVAQSPRYKIIEKRQSVAFWCNPISGHATLYWYQQILGQGPKLLIQFQNNGVVDDSQLPKDRFSAERLKGVDSTLKIQPAKLEDSAVYLCASSRLLSGGEQYFGPGTRLTVT.

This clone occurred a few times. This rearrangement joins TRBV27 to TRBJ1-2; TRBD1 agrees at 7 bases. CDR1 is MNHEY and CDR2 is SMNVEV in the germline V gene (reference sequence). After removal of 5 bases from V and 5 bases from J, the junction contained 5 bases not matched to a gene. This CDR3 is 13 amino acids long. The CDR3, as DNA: TGTGCCAGCAGTCCCTCGACAGGGTATGGCTACACCTTC. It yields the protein CASSPSTGYGYTF.

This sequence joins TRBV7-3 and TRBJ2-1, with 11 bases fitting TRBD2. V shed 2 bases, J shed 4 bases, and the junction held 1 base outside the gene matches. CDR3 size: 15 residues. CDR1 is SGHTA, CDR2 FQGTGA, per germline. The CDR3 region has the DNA TGTGCCAGCAGCTTACGGACTAGCGGGTACAATGAGCAGTTCTTC. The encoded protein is CASSLRTSGYNEQFF.

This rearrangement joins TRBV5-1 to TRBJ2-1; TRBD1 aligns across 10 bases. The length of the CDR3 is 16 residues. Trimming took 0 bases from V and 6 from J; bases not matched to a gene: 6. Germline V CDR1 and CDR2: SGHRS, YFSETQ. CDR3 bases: TGCGCCAGCAGCTTGGTCTCCGGACAGGGGGGCAATGAGCAGTTCTTC. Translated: CASSLVSGQGGNEQFF.